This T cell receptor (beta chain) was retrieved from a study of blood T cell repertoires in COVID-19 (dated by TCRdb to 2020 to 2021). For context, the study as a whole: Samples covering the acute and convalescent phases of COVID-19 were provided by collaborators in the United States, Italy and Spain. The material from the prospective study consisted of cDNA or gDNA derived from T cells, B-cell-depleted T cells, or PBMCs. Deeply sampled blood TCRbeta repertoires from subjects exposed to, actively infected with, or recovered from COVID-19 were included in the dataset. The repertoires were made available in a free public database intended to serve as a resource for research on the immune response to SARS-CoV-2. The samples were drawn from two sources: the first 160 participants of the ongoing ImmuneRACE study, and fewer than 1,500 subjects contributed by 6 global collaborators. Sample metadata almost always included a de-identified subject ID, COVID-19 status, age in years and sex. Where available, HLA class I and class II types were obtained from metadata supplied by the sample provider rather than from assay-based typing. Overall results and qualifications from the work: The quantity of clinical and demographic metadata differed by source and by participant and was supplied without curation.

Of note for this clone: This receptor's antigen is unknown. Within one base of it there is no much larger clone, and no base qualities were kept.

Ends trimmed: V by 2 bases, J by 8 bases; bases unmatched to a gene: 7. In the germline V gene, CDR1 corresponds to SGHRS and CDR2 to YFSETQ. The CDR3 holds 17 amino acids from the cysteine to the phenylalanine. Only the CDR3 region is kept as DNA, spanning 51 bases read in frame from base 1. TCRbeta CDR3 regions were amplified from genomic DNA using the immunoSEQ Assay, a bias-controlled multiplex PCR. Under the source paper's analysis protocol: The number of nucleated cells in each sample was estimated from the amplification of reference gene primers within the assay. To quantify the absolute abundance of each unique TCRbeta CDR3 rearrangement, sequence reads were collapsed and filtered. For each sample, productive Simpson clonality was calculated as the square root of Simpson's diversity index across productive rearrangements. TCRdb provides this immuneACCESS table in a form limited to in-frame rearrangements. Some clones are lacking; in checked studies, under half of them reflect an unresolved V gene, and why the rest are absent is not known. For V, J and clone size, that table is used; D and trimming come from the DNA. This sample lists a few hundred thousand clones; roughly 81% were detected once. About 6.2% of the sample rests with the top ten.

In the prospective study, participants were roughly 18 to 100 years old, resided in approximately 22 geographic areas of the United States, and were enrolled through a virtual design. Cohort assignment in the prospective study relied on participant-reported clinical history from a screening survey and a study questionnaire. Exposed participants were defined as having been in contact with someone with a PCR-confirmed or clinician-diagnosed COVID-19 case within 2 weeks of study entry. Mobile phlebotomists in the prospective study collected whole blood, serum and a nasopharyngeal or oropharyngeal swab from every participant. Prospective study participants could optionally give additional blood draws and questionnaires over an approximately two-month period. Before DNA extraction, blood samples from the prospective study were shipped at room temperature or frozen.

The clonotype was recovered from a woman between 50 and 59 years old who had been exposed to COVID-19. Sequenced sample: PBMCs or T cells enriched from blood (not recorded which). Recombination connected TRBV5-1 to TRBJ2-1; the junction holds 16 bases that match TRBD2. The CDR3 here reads CASSFAGTSGGAYEQFF. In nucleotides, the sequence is TGCGCCAGCAGCTTCGCCGGGACTAGCGGGGGGGCCTATGAGCAGTTCTTC.